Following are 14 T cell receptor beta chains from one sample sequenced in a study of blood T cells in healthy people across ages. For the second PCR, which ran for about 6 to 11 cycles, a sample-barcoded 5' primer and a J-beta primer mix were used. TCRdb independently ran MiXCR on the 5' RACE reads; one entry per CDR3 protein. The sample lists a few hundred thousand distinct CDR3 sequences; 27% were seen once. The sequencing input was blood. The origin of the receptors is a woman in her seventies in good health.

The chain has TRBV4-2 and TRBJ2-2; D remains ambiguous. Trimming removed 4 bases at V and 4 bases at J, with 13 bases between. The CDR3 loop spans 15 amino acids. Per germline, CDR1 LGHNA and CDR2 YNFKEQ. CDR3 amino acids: CASSRLTPGTGELFF. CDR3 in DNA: TGTGCCAGCAGCCGACTGACCCCCGGCACCGGGGAGCTGTTTTTT.

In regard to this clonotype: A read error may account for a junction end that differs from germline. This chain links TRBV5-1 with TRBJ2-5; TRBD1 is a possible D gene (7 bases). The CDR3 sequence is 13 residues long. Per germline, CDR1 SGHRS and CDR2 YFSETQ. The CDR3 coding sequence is TGTGCCAGCAGTTCCAGGGGGGAAGAGACCCAGTACTTC. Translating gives CASSSRGEETQYF.

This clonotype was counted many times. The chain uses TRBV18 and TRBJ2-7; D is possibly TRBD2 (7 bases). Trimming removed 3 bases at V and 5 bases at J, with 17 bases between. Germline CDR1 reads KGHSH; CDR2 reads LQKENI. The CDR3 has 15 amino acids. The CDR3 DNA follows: TGTGCCAGCTCACCGCGCGGGGGCCTAAAGGACGAGCAGTACTTC. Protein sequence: CASSPRGGLKDEQYF.

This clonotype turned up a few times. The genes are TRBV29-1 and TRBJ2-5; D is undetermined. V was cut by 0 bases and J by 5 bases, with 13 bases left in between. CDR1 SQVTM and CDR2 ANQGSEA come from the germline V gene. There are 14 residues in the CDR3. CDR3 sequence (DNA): TGCAGCGTTGAAGATCGGTCAGGTGGGGAGACCCAGTACTTC. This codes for CSVEDRSGGETQYF.

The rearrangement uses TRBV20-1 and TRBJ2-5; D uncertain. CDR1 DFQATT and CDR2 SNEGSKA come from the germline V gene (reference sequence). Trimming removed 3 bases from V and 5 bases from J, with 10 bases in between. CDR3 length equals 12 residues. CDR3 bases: TGCAGTGCTAGCGGCAGTAGGGAGACCCAGTACTTC. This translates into CSASGSRETQYF.

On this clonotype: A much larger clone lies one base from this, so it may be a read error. In nucleotides, the CDR3 is TGCGCCAGCAGCCTCAGGACAGGGGGCGACGAGCAGTACTTC. As protein: CASSLRTGGDEQYF. V gene TRBV5-1 combines with J gene TRBJ2-7; 11 bases align to TRBD1. The CDR3 extends over 14 amino acids. Per germline, CDR1 SGHRS and CDR2 YFSETQ. V lost 4 bases to trimming and J lost 5 bases; unmatched junction nucleotides: 5.

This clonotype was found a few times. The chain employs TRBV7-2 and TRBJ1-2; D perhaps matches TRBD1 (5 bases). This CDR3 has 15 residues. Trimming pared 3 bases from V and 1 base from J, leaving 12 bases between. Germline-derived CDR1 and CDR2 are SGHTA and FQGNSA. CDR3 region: CASSFGGTLNYGYTF. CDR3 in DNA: TGTGCCAGCAGCTTTGGGGGGACCCTTAACTATGGCTACACCTTC. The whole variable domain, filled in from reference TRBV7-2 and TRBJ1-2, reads GAGVSQSPSNKVTEKGKDVELRCDPISGHTALYWYRQSLGQGLEFLIYFQGNSAPDKSGLPSDRFSAERTGGSVSTLTIQRTQQEDSAVYLCASSFGGTLNYGYTFGSGTRLTVV.

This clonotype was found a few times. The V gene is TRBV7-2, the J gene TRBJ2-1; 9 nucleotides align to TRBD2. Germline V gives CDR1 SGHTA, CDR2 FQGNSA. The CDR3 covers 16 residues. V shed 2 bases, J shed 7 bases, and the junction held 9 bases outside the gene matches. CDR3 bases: TGTGCCAGCAGCTTAAGGCGGGGGGGCCTCGGGAATGAGCAGTTCTTC. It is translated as CASSLRRGGLGNEQFF.

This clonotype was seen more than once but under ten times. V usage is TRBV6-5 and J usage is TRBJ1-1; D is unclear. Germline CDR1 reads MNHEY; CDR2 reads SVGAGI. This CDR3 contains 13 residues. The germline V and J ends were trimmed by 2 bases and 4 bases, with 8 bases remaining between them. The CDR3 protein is CASSYRVFTEAFF. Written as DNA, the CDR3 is TGTGCCAGCAGTTACCGGGTGTTCACTGAAGCTTTCTTT.

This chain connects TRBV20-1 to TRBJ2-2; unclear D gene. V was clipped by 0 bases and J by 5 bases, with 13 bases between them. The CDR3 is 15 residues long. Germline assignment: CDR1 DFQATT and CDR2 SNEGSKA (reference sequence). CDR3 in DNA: TGCAGTGCTAGAGAAAGGCTAGGTGGGACCGGGGAGCTGTTTTTT. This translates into CSARERLGGTGELFF.

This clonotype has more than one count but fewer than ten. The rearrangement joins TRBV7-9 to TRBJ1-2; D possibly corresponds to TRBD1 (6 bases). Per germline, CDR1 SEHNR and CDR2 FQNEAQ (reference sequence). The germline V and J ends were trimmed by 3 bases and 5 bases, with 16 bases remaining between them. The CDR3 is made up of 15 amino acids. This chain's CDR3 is CASSFSGATEYGYTF. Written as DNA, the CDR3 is TGTGCCAGCAGCTTCTCAGGGGCCACCGAATATGGCTACACCTTC.

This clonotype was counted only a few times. This CDR3 reads CASSLGLAGFTDTQYF. The CDR3 DNA reads TGCGCCAGCAGCTTGGGACTAGCGGGGTTCACAGATACGCAGTATTTT. This sequence joins TRBV5-1 and TRBJ2-3, with 11 bases that match TRBD2. The CDR3 is 16 amino acids. The V gene's germline CDR1 is SGHRS and CDR2 YFSETQ. Trimming cost V 0 bases and J 2 bases; bases outside gene matches: 2.

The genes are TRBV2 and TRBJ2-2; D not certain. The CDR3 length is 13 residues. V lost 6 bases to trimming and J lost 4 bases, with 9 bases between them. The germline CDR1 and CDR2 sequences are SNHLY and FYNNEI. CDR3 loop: CASSLIGTGELFF. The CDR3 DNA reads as TGTGCCAGCAGCCTAATCGGCACCGGGGAGCTGTTTTTT.

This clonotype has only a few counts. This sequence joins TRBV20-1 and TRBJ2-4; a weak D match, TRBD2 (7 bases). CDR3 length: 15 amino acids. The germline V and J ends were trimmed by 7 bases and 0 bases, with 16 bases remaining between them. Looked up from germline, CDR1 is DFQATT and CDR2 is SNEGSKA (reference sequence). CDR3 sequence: CSVHKGGGAKNIQYF. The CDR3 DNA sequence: TGCAGTGTTCATAAAGGGGGGGGAGCCAAAAACATTCAGTACTTC.